These 8 T cell receptor beta chains were all obtained from the same sample, sequenced in a study of control samples from healthy donors and cancer patients. Sequenced by immunoSEQ multiplex PCR; TCRdb stores in-frame clones only, minus some. This table holds about 89,000 clones, approximately 87% found once. The sequencing sample was made of blood. The source of these receptors is a woman aged 40 to 55 in good health.

The chain couples TRBV7-2 to TRBJ1-2; 9 bases line up with TRBD1. The junction had 9 bases not matched to a gene; V was cut back by 5 bases and J by 8 bases. Germline V gives CDR1 SGHTA, CDR2 FQGNSA. The CDR3 extends over 14 amino acids. CDR3 loop: CASSAQQGAEGYTF. CDR3 DNA sequence: TGTGCCAGCAGCGCACAACAGGGGGCGGAGGGCTACACCTTC.

This clone was counted once. The chain recombines TRBV7-2 with TRBJ2-7; possibly TRBD2 for D (5 bases). V was trimmed by 1 base and J by 7 bases, leaving 17 bases between them. Germline CDR1 SGHTA, CDR2 FQGNSA. CDR3 length: 15 residues. The CDR3 region has the DNA TGTGCCAGCAGCTTAGGAGGGTCCCAAGGATGGGAGCAGTACTTC. Amino acids: CASSLGGSQGWEQYF. Together with reference TRBV7-2 and TRBJ2-7, the CDR3 gives the full variable domain: GAGVSQSPSNKVTEKGKDVELRCDPISGHTALYWYRQSLGQGLEFLIYFQGNSAPDKSGLPSDRFSAERTGGSVSTLTIQRTQQEDSAVYLCASSLGGSQGWEQYFGPGTRLTVT.

Of note for this clone: The same CDR3 can be traced to other DNA sequences in this sample. The chain is built from TRBV19 and TRBJ1-4; the D gene is possibly TRBD1 (5 bases). There are 14 residues in the CDR3. Trimming took off 5 bases at V and 2 bases at J, with 9 bases between the two ends. The V gene's germline CDR1 is LNHDA and CDR2 SQIVND (reference sequence). CDR3 protein: CASSWGATNEKLFF. The CDR3 DNA sequence: TGTGCCAGTAGTTGGGGCGCTACTAATGAAAAACTGTTTTTT.

The chain carries TRBV6-6 and TRBJ2-7, with 10 bases fitting TRBD1. Germline values: CDR1 MNHNY, CDR2 SVGAGI (reference sequence). This CDR3 is 16 amino acids long. With 0 bases clipped from V and 6 bases from J, the junction kept 8 bases outside the gene matches. DNA of the CDR3: TGTGCCAGCAGTTACTCGACAGGGGGCGGTTCCCCCGAGCAGTACTTC. Translated: CASSYSTGGGSPEQYF.

The chain recombines TRBV19 with TRBJ1-2; D is perhaps TRBD1 (5 bases). V was pared by 5 bases and J by 5 bases, with 12 bases between. CDR1 is LNHDA, CDR2 SQIVND, per germline (reference sequence). The CDR3 length is 13 residues. CDR3 coding DNA: TGTGCCAGTAGTTTACAGGAGTTATATGGCTACACCTTC. Amino acids: CASSLQELYGYTF.

V usage is TRBV28 and J usage is TRBJ1-5; tentatively, D is TRBD1 (6 bases). The CDR3 has 12 amino acids. V lost 4 bases and J lost 7, with 8 bases in between. In germline, CDR1 is MDHEN, CDR2 SYDVKM. The CDR3: CASSYREQPQHF. For the CDR3, the DNA is TGTGCCAGCAGTTACAGGGAACAGCCCCAGCATTTT.

This chain connects TRBV6-5 to TRBJ1-6; possible D gene TRBD1, 5 bases. V was shortened by 6 bases and J by 4 bases, with 13 bases between the two germline ends. There are 15 residues in the CDR3. Germline loops: CDR1 MNHEY, CDR2 SVGAGI. The CDR3 reads CASSPMGPYNSPLHF. In nucleotides, the CDR3 is TGTGCCAGCAGCCCAATGGGGCCGTATAATTCACCCCTCCACTTT.

This clone was counted once. The V gene is TRBV6-5, the J gene TRBJ2-5; no definite D call. From germline, CDR1 is MNHEY and CDR2 SVGAGI. The CDR3 is 15 residues long. V dropped 0 bases and J dropped 3 bases, with 11 bases sitting between them. The CDR3 loop is CASSYSGNVEETQYF. The CDR3 bases are TGTGCCAGCAGTTACTCGGGGAACGTAGAAGAGACCCAGTACTTC.